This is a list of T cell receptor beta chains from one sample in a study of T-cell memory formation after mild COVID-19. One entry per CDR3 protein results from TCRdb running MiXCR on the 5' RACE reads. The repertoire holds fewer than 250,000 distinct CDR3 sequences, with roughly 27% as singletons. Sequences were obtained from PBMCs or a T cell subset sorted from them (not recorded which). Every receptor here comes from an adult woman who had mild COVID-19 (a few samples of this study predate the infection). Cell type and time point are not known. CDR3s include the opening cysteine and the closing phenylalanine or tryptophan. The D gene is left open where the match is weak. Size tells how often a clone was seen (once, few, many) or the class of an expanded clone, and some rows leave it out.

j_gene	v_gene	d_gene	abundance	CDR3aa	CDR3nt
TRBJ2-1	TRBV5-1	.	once	CASLSGQSSYNEQFF	TGCGCCAGCTTAAGCGGGCAGAGCTCCTACAATGAGCAGTTCTTC
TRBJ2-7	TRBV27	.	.	CASSSGIPEYEQYF	TGTGCCAGCAGTTCAGGGATTCCCGAGTACGAGCAGTACTTC
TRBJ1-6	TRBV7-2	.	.	CASRGQRGNSPLHF	TGTGCCAGCAGGGGTCAGCGGGGTAATTCACCCCTCCACTTT
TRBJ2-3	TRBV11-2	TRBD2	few	CASSSVPLAGDTQYF	TGTGCCAGCAGCTCCGTCCCGCTAGCGGGAGATACGCAGTATTTT
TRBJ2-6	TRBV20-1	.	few	CSASEGVSGANVLTF	TGCAGTGCTAGTGAGGGGGTCTCTGGGGCCAACGTCCTGACTTTC
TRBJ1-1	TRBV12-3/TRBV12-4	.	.	CASSPRGGGNTEAFF	TGTGCCAGCAGCCCCCGTGGGGGGGGGAACACTGAAGCTTTCTTT
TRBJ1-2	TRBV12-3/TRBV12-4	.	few	CASTTGVGYTF	TGTGCCAGCACGACAGGTGTTGGCTACACCTTC
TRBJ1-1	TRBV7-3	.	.	CASSLAKNTEAFF	TGTGCCAGCAGCCTAGCAAAGAACACTGAAGCTTTCTTT
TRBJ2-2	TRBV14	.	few	CASSLASNTGELFF	TGTGCCAGCAGCCTAGCGAGCAACACCGGGGAGCTGTTTTTT
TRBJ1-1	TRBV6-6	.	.	CASIPTGMNTEAFF	TGTGCCAGCATCCCCACGGGCATGAACACTGAAGCTTTCTTT
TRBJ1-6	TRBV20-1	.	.	CSAPDGKRDSPLHF	TGCAGTGCTCCTGATGGGAAGAGGGATTCACCCCTCCACTTT
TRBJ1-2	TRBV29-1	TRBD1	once	CSVEGGQGARVANYGYTF	TGCAGCGTTGAAGGGGGGCAGGGGGCGCGGGTAGCTAACTATGGCTACACCTTC